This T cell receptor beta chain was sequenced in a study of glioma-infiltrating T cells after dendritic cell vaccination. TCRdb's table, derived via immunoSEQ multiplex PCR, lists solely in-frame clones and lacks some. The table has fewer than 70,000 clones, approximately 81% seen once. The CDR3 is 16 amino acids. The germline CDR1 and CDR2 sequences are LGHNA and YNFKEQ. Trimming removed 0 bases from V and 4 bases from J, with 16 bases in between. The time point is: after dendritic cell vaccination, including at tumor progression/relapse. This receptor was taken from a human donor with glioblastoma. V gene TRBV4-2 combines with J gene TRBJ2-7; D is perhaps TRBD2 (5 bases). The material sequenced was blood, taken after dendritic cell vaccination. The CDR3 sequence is CASSQDPVLAIYEQYF. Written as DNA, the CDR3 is TGTGCCAGCAGCCAAGACCCCGTCCTAGCTATTTACGAGCAGTACTTC.